This is a list of T cell receptor beta chains from one sample in a study of T-cell reconstitution after alpha-beta-depleted transplantation in children. In TCRdb, the PCR reads were re-called with MiXCR into one record per CDR3 protein. The sample shows about 580,000 distinct CDR3 sequences, under 25% of them seen only once. This sample comprised PBMCs, mostly from graft donor cells, obtained 360 days after TCRalphabeta/CD19-depleted stem cell transplant. These receptors originate from a boy younger than two who had a stem cell transplant for acute myeloid leukemia, so the T cells may come from the graft donor. CDR3s include the opening cysteine and the closing phenylalanine or tryptophan. A D gene is named only where the DNA matches it firmly. Some rows have no size entry. The others give once, few or many, or a class for an expanded clone.

.,many,TRBV29-1,TRBJ2-6,TGCAGCGTTGAAGATCTCGAATTTTCTGGGGCCAACGTCCTGACTTTC,CSVEDLEFSGANVLTF
TRBD1,few,TRBV7-2,TRBJ2-5,TGTGCCAGCAACCTACAGGGGGCCGGGGAGACCCAGTACTTC,CASNLQGAGETQYF
.,.,TRBV6-2/TRBV6-3,TRBJ2-3,TGTGCCAGCAGTCCTAGGACAAACGCAGATACGCAGTATTTT,CASSPRTNADTQYF
TRBD1,.,TRBV7-9,TRBJ2-2,TGTGCCAGCAGCTTCCTTGACAGGGCGAACACCGGGGAGCTGTTTTTT,CASSFLDRANTGELFF
.,few,TRBV20-1,TRBJ2-7,TGCAGTGCTAGAGACAGGCGCCGCTCCTACGAGCAGTACTTC,CSARDRRRSYEQYF
.,.,TRBV2,TRBJ2-5,TGTGCCATTCGCCTGGAGTGGGGAGTTGGAGAGACCCAGTACTTC,CAIRLEWGVGETQYF
.,.,TRBV6-5,TRBJ1-5,TGTGCCAGCAGTTATCGGGGAAGCGATCAGCCCCAGCATTTT,CASSYRGSDQPQHF
.,.,TRBV20-1,TRBJ1-2,TGCAGTGCTAGAGGTGGGCCCTATAGTGGCTACACCTTC,CSARGGPYSGYTF
.,.,TRBV11-2,TRBJ2-1,TGTGCCAGCAGCCTACCCTTCGGGACTCAACTTAACAATGAGCAGTTCTTC,CASSLPFGTQLNNEQFF
.,.,TRBV7-9,TRBJ2-3,TGTGCCAGCAGCCGCGGCATGGACACGCAGTATTTT,CASSRGMDTQYF
.,many,TRBV7-7,TRBJ2-5,TGTGCCAGCAGCTTAGAACTAGCCGGGGAGACCCAGTACTTC,CASSLELAGETQYF
.,.,TRBV6-5,TRBJ1-2,TGTGCCAGCAGTTACAATCTGGGGGGTGATGGCTACACCTTC,CASSYNLGGDGYTF
TRBD1,.,TRBV15,TRBJ2-5,TGTGCCACCAGCAGAGTTCCGGGACAGGGACAAGAGACCCAGTACTTC,CATSRVPGQGQETQYF
.,many,TRBV6-1,TRBJ2-2,TGTGCCAGCAGTGAAGGGTCGGGGGACACCGGGGAGCTGTTTTTT,CASSEGSGDTGELFF
TRBD1,many,TRBV6-1,TRBJ1-1,TGTGCCAGCAGGGATGGGACAGGGCCCACTGAAGCTTTCTTT,CASRDGTGPTEAFF
TRBD1,.,TRBV15,TRBJ1-2,TGTGCCACCAGCAGGGTGACAGGGGGCGCCGATAACTATGGCTACACCTTC,CATSRVTGGADNYGYTF
TRBD1,few,TRBV7-2,TRBJ2-1,TGTGCCAGCAGACAGACAGGGGGGGGGAATGAGCAGTTCTTC,CASRQTGGGNEQFF
TRBD1,few,TRBV28,TRBJ1-4,TGTGCCAGCAGTTTTCTACAGGGGACCGAAAAACTGTTTTTT,CASSFLQGTEKLFF
.,.,TRBV10-3,TRBJ2-1,TGTGCCATCAGTGAGTCGGGGGGGCAACTCTACAATGAGCAGTTCTTC,CAISESGGQLYNEQFF
.,many,TRBV15,TRBJ2-5,TGTGCCACCAGCAGAGATGTGGCGGAGACCCAGTACTTC,CATSRDVAETQYF
TRBD1,.,TRBV27,TRBJ2-1,TGTGCCAGCGGTCCGGGACAGGGATCCCCCAATGAGCAGTTCTTC,CASGPGQGSPNEQFF
.,few,TRBV20-1,TRBJ2-7,TGCAGTGCTGAAGACCCCGGGAACAGGAATGAATACGAGCAGTACTTC,CSAEDPGNRNEYEQYF
TRBD2,.,TRBV2,TRBJ2-5,TGTGCCACGGGGGGGCTAGCGGGCCAAGAGACCCAGTACTTC,CATGGLAGQETQYF
.,few,TRBV21-1,TRBJ1-2,TGTGCCAGCAGCGGGAAGGGACAGGGGCCTGAAATCTATGGCTACACCTTC,CASSGKGQGPEIYGYTF
.,.,TRBV4-2,TRBJ2-3,TGTGCCAGCGGCCTCCGGACAGATACGCAGTATTTT,CASGLRTDTQYF
.,.,TRBV20-1,TRBJ1-1,TGCAGTGCTAGAGGGCTTCGGAACACTGAAGCTTTCTTT,CSARGLRNTEAFF
TRBD1,many,TRBV4-3,TRBJ1-1,TGCGCCAGCAGCCAAGATCGGACAGGCGTCCCTGAAGCTTTCTTT,CASSQDRTGVPEAFF
.,.,TRBV6-4,TRBJ2-1,TGTGCCAGCAGTGATGGGGACGCTTACAATGAGCAGTTCTTC,CASSDGDAYNEQFF
TRBD2,few,TRBV4-2,TRBJ2-5,TGTGCCAGCAGCCAAGGACAGACTAGCTGGGAGACCCAGTACTTC,CASSQGQTSWETQYF
TRBD1,many,TRBV7-2,TRBJ2-2,TGTGCCAGCAGTTACTCAGGGGGCTCGGTCACCGGGGAGCTGTTTTTT,CASSYSGGSVTGELFF
.,.,TRBV6-6,TRBJ1-4,TGTGCCAGCAGTTACTCAGTCGAAAAACTGTTTTTT,CASSYSVEKLFF
.,many,TRBV10-3,TRBJ2-5,TGTGCCATCGCCTCGTGGGGGGACGGAGAGACCCAGTACTTC,CAIASWGDGETQYF
.,.,TRBV28,TRBJ1-2,TGTGCCAGCAGTTTAAGGTCGCTTGGACCCTATGGCTACACCTTC,CASSLRSLGPYGYTF
TRBD1,many,TRBV12-3/TRBV12-4,TRBJ2-1,TGTGCCAGCAGTTTCGGGACAGGGGACAATGAGCAGTTCTTC,CASSFGTGDNEQFF
TRBD2,.,TRBV6-1,TRBJ2-1,TGTGCCAGCAGTGAAGGACTAGCGTTCTACAATGAGCAGTTCTTC,CASSEGLAFYNEQFF
.,.,TRBV9,TRBJ1-4,TGTGCCAGCAGCGTAGGTCGACAGACGCGACGAGAAAAACTGTTTTTT,CASSVGRQTRREKLFF
.,few,TRBV20-1,TRBJ1-1,TGCAGTGCTAGAGATTGGGGACACTTGAACACTGAAGCTTTCTTT,CSARDWGHLNTEAFF
TRBD1,many,TRBV20-1,TRBJ1-2,TGCAGTGCTAGAGAAACAGGGGGAGGTGGCTACACCTTC,CSARETGGGGYTF
.,many,TRBV6-2/TRBV6-3,TRBJ2-3,TGTGCCAGCGGGTACGGGAAGAGGAGCACAGATACGCAGTATTTT,CASGYGKRSTDTQYF
.,few,TRBV5-1,TRBJ2-2,TGCGCCAGCAGCCGGGGGTTGGACACCGGGGAGCTGTTTTTT,CASSRGLDTGELFF
.,.,TRBV7-9,TRBJ1-2,TGTGCCAGCAGTCCATCTGGCCACGGCTACACCTTC,CASSPSGHGYTF
.,.,TRBV24-1,TRBJ2-5,TGTGCCACCAGTGACCCAGGTGGGACCCAGTACTTC,CATSDPGGTQYF
.,many,TRBV30,TRBJ2-1,TGTGCCTGGAGTGAATTAGGGAATGAGCAGTTCTTC,CAWSELGNEQFF
.,many,TRBV7-2,TRBJ2-5,TGTGCCAGCAGCTTAAACGGCCAGAAAGAGACCCAGTACTTC,CASSLNGQKETQYF
TRBD1,.,TRBV10-3,TRBJ1-5,TGTGCCACAGAAGCTCGCACAGGGGGGTTGGACAATCAGCCCCAGCATTTT,CATEARTGGLDNQPQHF
TRBD1,many,TRBV20-1,TRBJ2-7,TGCAGTGCTAGAGAGGGGACAGGTGGTGTCTACGAGCAGTACTTC,CSAREGTGGVYEQYF
TRBD2,many,TRBV20-1,TRBJ2-1,TGCAGTGCTAGATCCCTCAGGACTAGCTACAATGAGCAGTTCTTC,CSARSLRTSYNEQFF
TRBD2,.,TRBV2,TRBJ2-1,TGTGCCAGCAGTGACAGCGGGGAATACTACAATGAGCAGTTCTTC,CASSDSGEYYNEQFF
TRBD2,.,TRBV11-1,TRBJ2-1,TGTGCCAGCAGCTTAAAACTAGCGGGGGGGGAACCTAACAATGAGCAGTTCTTC,CASSLKLAGGEPNNEQFF
.,few,TRBV6-5,TRBJ2-3,TGTGCCAGCAGTTACTCGGTGCCACTCGCAGATACGCAGTATTTT,CASSYSVPLADTQYF
TRBD1,.,TRBV27,TRBJ2-7,TGTGCCAGCAGGAACAGGGGGCGGCAGGACGAGCAGTACTTC,CASRNRGRQDEQYF
.,.,TRBV18,TRBJ2-5,TGTGCCAGCTCACCACAGCGGGTAGGCCAAGAGACCCAGTACTTC,CASSPQRVGQETQYF
TRBD2,.,TRBV7-2,TRBJ2-3,TGTGCCAGCAGCTCGGGACTAGAAAGTTTAGATACGCAGTATTTT,CASSSGLESLDTQYF
TRBD2,many,TRBV5-6,TRBJ2-3,TGTGCCAGCAGCATACTAGCGGGGGTAAGCACAGATACGCAGTATTTT,CASSILAGVSTDTQYF
.,many,TRBV5-1,TRBJ2-7,TGCGCCAGCATGGAAGGTGAAACAGGGTGGTTCTACGAGCAGTACTTC,CASMEGETGWFYEQYF
.,.,TRBV6-2/TRBV6-3,TRBJ2-3,TGTGCCAGCAGTTATGGAGTTAGCACAGATACGCAGTATTTT,CASSYGVSTDTQYF
.,.,TRBV7-2,TRBJ2-1,TGTGCCAGCAGCTTAGAGGCCCTCCCCTCAAATGAGCAGTTCTTC,CASSLEALPSNEQFF
TRBD1,few,TRBV29-1,TRBJ2-7,TGCAGCGTTGAATTCGGGGACAGGGGCCTGGAGCAGTACTTC,CSVEFGDRGLEQYF
.,few,TRBV29-1,TRBJ2-4,TGCAGCGTTGAAGATTTTGGGTCAGCCAAAAACATTCAGTACTTC,CSVEDFGSAKNIQYF